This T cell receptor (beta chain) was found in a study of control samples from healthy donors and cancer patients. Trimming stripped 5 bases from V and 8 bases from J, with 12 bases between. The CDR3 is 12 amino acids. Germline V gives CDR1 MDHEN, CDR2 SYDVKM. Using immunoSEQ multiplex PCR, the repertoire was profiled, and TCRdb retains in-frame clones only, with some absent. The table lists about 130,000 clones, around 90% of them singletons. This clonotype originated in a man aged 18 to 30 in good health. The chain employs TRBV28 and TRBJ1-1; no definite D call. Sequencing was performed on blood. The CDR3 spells CASSQQRREAFF. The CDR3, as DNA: TGTGCCAGCAGTCAGCAACGTAGGGAAGCTTTCTTT.